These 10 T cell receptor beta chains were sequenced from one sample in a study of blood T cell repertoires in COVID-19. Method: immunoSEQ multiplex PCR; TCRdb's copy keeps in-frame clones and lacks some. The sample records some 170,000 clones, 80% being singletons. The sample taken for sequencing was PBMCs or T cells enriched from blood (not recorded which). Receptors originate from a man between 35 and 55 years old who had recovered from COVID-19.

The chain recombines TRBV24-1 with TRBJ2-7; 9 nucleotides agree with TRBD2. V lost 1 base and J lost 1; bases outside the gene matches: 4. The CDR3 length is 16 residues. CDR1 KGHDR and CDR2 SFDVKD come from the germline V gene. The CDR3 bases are TGTGCCACCAGTGATTTAGAACTAGCGGGTTCCTACGAGCAGTACTTC. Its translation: CATSDLELAGSYEQYF.

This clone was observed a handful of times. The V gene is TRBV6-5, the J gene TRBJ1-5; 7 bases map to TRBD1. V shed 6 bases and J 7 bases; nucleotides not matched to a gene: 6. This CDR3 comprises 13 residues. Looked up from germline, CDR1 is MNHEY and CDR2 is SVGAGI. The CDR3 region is CASRPGQLQPQHF. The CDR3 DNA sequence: TGTGCCAGCAGACCGGGACAGTTGCAGCCCCAGCATTTT.

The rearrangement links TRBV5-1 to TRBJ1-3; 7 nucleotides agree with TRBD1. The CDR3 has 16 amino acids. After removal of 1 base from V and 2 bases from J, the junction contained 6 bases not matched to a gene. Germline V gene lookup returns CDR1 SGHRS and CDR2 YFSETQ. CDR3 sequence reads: CASSLTTGVAGNTIYF. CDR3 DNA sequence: TGCGCCAGCAGCTTGACAACAGGGGTGGCTGGAAACACCATATATTTT.

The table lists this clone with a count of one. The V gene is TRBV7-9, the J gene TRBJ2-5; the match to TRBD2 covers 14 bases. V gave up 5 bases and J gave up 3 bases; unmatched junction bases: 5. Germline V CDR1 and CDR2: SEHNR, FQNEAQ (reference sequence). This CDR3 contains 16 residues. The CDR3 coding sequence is TGTGCCAGCAGCCCGACTAGCGGGGGGGCCAAAGAGACCCAGTACTTC. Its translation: CASSPTSGGAKETQYF.

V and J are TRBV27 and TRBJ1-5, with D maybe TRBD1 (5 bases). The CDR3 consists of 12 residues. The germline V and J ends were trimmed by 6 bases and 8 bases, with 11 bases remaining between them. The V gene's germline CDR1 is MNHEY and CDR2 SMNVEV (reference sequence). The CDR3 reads CASSPGGEPQHF. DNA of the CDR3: TGTGCCAGCAGCCCTGGGGGGGAGCCCCAGCATTTT.

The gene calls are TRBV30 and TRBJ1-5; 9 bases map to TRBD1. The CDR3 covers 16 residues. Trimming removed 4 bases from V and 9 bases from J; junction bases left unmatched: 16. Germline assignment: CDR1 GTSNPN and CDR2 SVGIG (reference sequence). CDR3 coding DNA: TGTGCCTGGACCTCGCCGGGGGCGACAGGGGGAGGGCCCCAGCATTTT. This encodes CAWTSPGATGGGPQHF.

The CDR3 here is CASRLGGSPLHF. CDR3 nucleotide sequence: TGTGCCAGCAGACTAGGGGGTTCACCCCTCCACTTT. V and J are TRBV2 and TRBJ1-6; D possibly corresponds to TRBD1 (6 bases). Per the germline V gene, CDR1 is SNHLY and CDR2 is FYNNEI. CDR3 size: 12 residues. V was trimmed by 6 bases and J by 9 bases, leaving 9 bases between them.

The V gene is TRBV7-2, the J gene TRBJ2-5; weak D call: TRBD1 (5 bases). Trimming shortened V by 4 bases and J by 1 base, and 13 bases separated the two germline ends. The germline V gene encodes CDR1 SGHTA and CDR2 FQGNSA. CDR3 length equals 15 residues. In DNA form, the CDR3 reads TGTGCCAGCAGCTCGGACGGCAGGGCCCAAGAGACCCAGTACTTC. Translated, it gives CASSSDGRAQETQYF.

The chain's CDR3 is CASSSTVPNEQFF. The CDR3 nucleotides read TGTGCCAGCAGCTCAACGGTGCCCAATGAGCAGTTCTTC. The chain combines TRBV5-4 with TRBJ2-1, with no clear D. CDR1 is SGHNT and CDR2 is YYREEE in the germline V gene (reference sequence). The CDR3 is 13 residues long. Trimming left V 3 bases short and J 6 bases short, with 10 bases between.

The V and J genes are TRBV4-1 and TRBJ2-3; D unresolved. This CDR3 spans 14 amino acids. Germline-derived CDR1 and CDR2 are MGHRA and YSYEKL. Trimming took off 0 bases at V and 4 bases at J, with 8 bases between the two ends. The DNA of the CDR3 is TGCGCCAGCAGCCAAGATGGAGTAGCAGATACGCAGTATTTT. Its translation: CASSQDGVADTQYF.